The clone carrying this TCR beta chain was recorded once. The antigen remains undetermined. immunoSEQ v3.0 was run at survey level. TCRdb's table, derived via immunoSEQ multiplex PCR, lists solely in-frame clones and lacks some. The table includes around 13,000 clones, about nine tenths detected once. These data belong to a study of long-term antiretroviral therapy in people with HIV. Study results and limitations: Upon ART, diversity increased but remained lower than transplant donor controls. HIV repertoire CDR3 lengths ranged less widely than those of controls.

Trimming shortened V by 10 bases and J by 0 bases, and 12 bases separated the two germline ends. CDR1 and CDR2 (germline): MNHEY, SVGAGI. This CDR3 contains 13 residues. The chain uses TRBV6-5 and TRBJ1-1; possibly TRBD1 for D (5 bases). The TCR comes from a woman in her thirties or forties with HIV. Here the sequenced sample was unsorted PBMCs, taken 2.1 years after starting antiretroviral therapy. CDR3 bases: TGTGCCACACGAGGGGTAATGAACACTGAAGCTTTCTTT. Translation gives CATRGVMNTEAFF.